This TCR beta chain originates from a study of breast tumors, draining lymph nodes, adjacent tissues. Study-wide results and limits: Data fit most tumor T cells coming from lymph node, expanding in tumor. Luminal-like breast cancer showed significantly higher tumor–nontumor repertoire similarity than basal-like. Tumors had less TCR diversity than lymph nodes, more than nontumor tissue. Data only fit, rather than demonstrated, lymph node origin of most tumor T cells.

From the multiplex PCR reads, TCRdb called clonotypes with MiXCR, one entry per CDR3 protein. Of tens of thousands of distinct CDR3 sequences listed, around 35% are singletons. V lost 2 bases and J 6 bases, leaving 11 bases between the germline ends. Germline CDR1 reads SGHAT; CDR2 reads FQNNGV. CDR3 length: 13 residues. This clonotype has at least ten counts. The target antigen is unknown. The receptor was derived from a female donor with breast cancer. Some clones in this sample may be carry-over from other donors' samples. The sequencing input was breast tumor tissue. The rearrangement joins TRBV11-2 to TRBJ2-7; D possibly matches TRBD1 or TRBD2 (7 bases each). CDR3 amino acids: CASSLTGEGEQYF. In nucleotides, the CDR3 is TGTGCCAGCAGCTTAACAGGGGAGGGCGAGCAGTACTTC.